These T cell receptor beta chains were read from a single sample in a study of T cell responses to AZD1222 COVID-19 vaccine. The repertoire was sequenced with immunoSEQ multiplex PCR; TCRdb's copy has only in-frame clones and lacks some. The sample lists about 92,000 clones; just over 85% were seen once. The sequences come from peripheral blood, collected on day 0 of MenACWY control vaccination. The receptors originated from an adult in good health. The CDR3 runs from the conserved cysteine through the conserved F or W. D genes are given only for firm matches. Clone size is given for some rows only: seen once, a few or many times, or a class if the clone is expanded.

j_call	v_call	cdr3_length	d_call	clone_size	cdr3_aa	cdr3_nt
TRBJ2-7	TRBV20-1	17	TRBD2	.	CSASGPRGGMAGPEQYF	TGCAGTGCTAGTGGCCCGCGCGGGGGGATGGCCGGTCCCGAGCAGTACTTC
TRBJ2-7	TRBV11-1	14	.	.	CASSLEARGGEQYF	TGTGCCAGCAGCTTAGAGGCCAGGGGGGGCGAGCAGTACTTC
TRBJ1-1	TRBV6-5	13	.	.	CASSYKGRSEAFF	TGTGCCAGCAGTTACAAGGGGAGGTCTGAAGCTTTCTTT
TRBJ1-1	TRBV7-6	13	.	few	CASSLLANTEAFF	TGTGCCAGCAGCTTATTAGCGAACACTGAAGCTTTCTTT
TRBJ2-7	TRBV6-4	13	.	once	CASRISDTYEQYF	TGTGCCAGCAGGATATCAGACACCTACGAGCAGTACTTC
TRBJ2-7	TRBV19	15	TRBD1	.	CASSPGTGGSYEQYF	TGTGCCAGTAGTCCTGGGACAGGGGGCTCCTACGAGCAGTACTTC
TRBJ2-7	TRBV6-5	15	TRBD1	.	CASSYSGDRNYEQYF	TGTGCCAGCAGTTACTCGGGGGACAGGAACTACGAGCAGTACTTC
TRBJ1-4	TRBV3-1/TRBV3-2	13	.	.	CASSQDMVEKLFF	TGTGCCAGCAGCCAAGATATGGTTGAAAAACTGTTTTTT
TRBJ1-5	TRBV3-1/TRBV3-2	13	.	.	CASSQGLVSPQHF	TGTGCCAGCAGCCAAGGGTTAGTCTCCCCCCAGCATTTT
TRBJ1-2	TRBV19	15	TRBD1	.	CASIPDSGGAYGYTF	TGTGCCAGTATTCCTGATTCAGGGGGCGCCTATGGCTACACCTTC
TRBJ1-2	TRBV19	22	.	.	CASSIAFTTTGPHHPLNYGYTF	TGTGCCAGTAGTATAGCTTTCACTACCACCGGCCCTCACCACCCATTAAACTATGGCTACACCTTC
TRBJ1-2	TRBV5-1	15	TRBD1	.	CASSLGSGGGYGYTF	TGCGCCAGCAGCTTGGGGTCAGGGGGCGGCTATGGCTACACCTTC
TRBJ2-3	TRBV2	15	.	.	CASNPRDRGTDTQYF	TGTGCCAGCAATCCCCGGGACCGAGGCACAGATACGCAGTATTTT
TRBJ2-1	TRBV10-3	12	.	.	CAISVGGNEQFF	TGTGCCATCAGTGTTGGGGGAAATGAGCAGTTCTTC
TRBJ1-1	TRBV9	13	.	.	CASSFGDGTEAFF	TGTGCCAGCAGCTTTGGGGACGGCACTGAAGCTTTCTTT
TRBJ1-4	TRBV7-2	16	.	.	CASSLAGTEGDEKLFF	TGTGCCAGCAGCTTAGCCGGGACGGAGGGAGATGAAAAACTGTTTTTT
TRBJ1-1	TRBV27	15	.	once	CASRLAGGPNTEAFF	TGTGCCAGCAGACTGGCGGGGGGACCGAACACTGAAGCTTTCTTT
TRBJ2-7	TRBV29-1	11	.	.	CSVVGAYEQYF	TGCAGCGTTGTTGGGGCCTACGAGCAGTACTTC
TRBJ1-2	TRBV29-1	15	TRBD1	.	CSVEAGQARSYGYTF	TGCAGCGTTGAAGCTGGACAGGCTCGGAGCTATGGCTACACCTTC
TRBJ2-7	TRBV7-2	16	.	.	CASSPRGGEHLYEQYF	TGTGCCAGCAGCCCCAGGGGAGGCGAGCATTTATACGAGCAGTACTTC
TRBJ1-1	TRBV30	14	TRBD1	.	CAWNPTGGGTEAFF	TGTGCCTGGAATCCGACAGGGGGCGGCACTGAAGCTTTCTTT
TRBJ2-5	TRBV30	14	.	.	CAWSVGGKQETQYF	TGTGCCTGGAGTGTAGGAGGGAAACAAGAGACCCAGTACTTC
TRBJ1-5	TRBV19	15	TRBD1	.	CASSIKDRFNQPQHF	TGTGCCAGTAGTATTAAGGACAGGTTTAATCAGCCCCAGCATTTT
TRBJ1-1	TRBV28	13	.	.	CASRGRQTSEAFF	TGTGCCAGCAGAGGACGACAGACTTCTGAAGCTTTCTTT
TRBJ1-3	TRBV9	14	.	few	CASSVAVTGNTIYF	TGTGCCAGCAGCGTAGCGGTTACTGGAAACACCATATATTTT
TRBJ1-1	TRBV5-1	14	.	few	CASSLAWGTTEAFF	TGCGCCAGCAGCTTGGCCTGGGGTACGACTGAAGCTTTCTTT
TRBJ1-3	TRBV27	16	.	.	CASSSRGFYSGNTIYF	TGTGCCAGCAGTTCTAGGGGATTCTACTCTGGAAACACCATATATTTT
TRBJ2-1	TRBV6-4	15	.	.	CATSPGSSSYNEQFF	TGTGCCACTTCTCCGGGGTCGAGCTCCTACAATGAGCAGTTCTTC
TRBJ2-7	TRBV19	16	TRBD1	once	CASSIVPGQASYEQYF	TGTGCCAGTAGTATTGTACCGGGACAGGCCTCCTACGAGCAGTACTTC
TRBJ1-2	TRBV30	13	.	.	CAWNVPRLYGYTF	TGTGCCTGGAATGTCCCTAGACTCTATGGCTACACCTTC
TRBJ1-2	TRBV6-1	14	.	.	CASSEATEFYGYTF	TGTGCCAGCAGTGAAGCCACAGAATTCTATGGCTACACCTTC
TRBJ1-6	TRBV14	14	.	.	CASSPAGNNSPLHF	TGTGCCAGCAGCCCCGCAGGGAATAATTCACCCCTCCACTTT
TRBJ2-7	TRBV3-1/TRBV3-2	14	.	few	CASSQDLARGEQYF	TGTGCCAGCAGCCAAGACCTAGCGCGGGGAGAGCAGTACTTC
TRBJ2-1	TRBV15	16	.	.	CATSGFRGSSYNEQFF	TGTGCCACCAGCGGCTTCCGGGGTAGCTCCTACAATGAGCAGTTCTTC
TRBJ2-1	TRBV25-1	14	.	.	CASSGVGAQNEQFF	TGTGCCAGCAGTGGGGTAGGGGCACAAAATGAGCAGTTCTTC
TRBJ1-2	TRBV6-1	17	TRBD1	many	CASSAKPAGGDWEGYTF	TGTGCCAGCAGTGCGAAGCCCGCAGGGGGTGATTGGGAAGGCTACACCTTC
TRBJ1-5	TRBV18	16	TRBD1	once	CASSLSPPTGAQPQHF	TGTGCCAGCTCACTCTCCCCCCCTACAGGGGCTCAGCCCCAGCATTTT
TRBJ1-6	TRBV10-3	17	.	.	CAISEIMGDGYNSPLHF	TGTGCCATCAGTGAGATCATGGGGGATGGCTATAATTCACCCCTCCACTTT
TRBJ2-1	TRBV7-3	15	.	few	CASSLRPSLYHEQFF	TGTGCCAGCAGCTTACGTCCCTCCTTGTACCATGAGCAGTTCTTC
TRBJ1-2	TRBV4-3	17	.	.	CASSQEVHPNSNYGYTF	TGCGCCAGCAGCCAAGAGGTCCACCCGAACTCAAACTATGGCTACACCTTC